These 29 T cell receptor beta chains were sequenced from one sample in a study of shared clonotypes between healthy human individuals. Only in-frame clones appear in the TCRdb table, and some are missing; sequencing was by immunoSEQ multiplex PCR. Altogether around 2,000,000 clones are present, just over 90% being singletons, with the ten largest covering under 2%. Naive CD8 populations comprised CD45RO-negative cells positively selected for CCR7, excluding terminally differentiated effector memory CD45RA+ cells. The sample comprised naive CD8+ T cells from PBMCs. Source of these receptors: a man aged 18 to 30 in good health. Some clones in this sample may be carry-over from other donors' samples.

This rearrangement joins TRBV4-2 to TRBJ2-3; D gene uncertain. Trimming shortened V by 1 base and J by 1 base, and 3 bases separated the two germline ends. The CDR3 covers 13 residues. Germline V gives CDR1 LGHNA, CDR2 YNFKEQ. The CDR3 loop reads CASSQVGTDTQYF. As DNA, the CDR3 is TGTGCCAGCAGCCAAGTTGGCACAGATACGCAGTATTTT.

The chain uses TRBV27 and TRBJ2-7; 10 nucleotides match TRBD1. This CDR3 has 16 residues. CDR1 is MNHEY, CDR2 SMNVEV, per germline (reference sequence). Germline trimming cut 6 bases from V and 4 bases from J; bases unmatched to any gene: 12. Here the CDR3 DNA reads TGTGCCAGCAGGATAAACCCGGGACAGGGGTTTTACGAGCAGTACTTC. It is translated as CASRINPGQGFYEQYF.

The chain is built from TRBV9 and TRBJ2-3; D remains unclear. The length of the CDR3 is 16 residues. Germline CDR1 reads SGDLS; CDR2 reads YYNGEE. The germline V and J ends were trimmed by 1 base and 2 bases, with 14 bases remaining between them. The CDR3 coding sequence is TGTGCCAGCAGCGTAAAATCTCTGTCCGACACAGATACGCAGTATTTT. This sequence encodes CASSVKSLSDTDTQYF.

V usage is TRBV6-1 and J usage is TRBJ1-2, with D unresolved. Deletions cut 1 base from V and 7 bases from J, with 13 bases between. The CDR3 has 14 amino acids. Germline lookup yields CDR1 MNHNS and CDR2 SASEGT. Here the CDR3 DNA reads TGTGCCAGCAGTGAAGTGGGGTGGGGTGTTGGCTACACCTTC. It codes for CASSEVGWGVGYTF.

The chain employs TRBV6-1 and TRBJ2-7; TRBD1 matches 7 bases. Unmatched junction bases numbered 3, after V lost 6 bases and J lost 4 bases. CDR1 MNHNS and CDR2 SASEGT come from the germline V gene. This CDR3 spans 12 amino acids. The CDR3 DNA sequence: TGTGCCAGCAGGCAACAGGGGTACGAGCAGTACTTC. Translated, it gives CASRQQGYEQYF.

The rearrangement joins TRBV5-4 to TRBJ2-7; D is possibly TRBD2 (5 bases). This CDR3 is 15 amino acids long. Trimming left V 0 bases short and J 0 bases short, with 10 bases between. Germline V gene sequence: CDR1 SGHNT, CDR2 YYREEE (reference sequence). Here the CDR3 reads CASSLVDSDSYEQYF. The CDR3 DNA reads TGTGCCAGCAGCTTGGTAGATAGCGACTCCTACGAGCAGTACTTC.

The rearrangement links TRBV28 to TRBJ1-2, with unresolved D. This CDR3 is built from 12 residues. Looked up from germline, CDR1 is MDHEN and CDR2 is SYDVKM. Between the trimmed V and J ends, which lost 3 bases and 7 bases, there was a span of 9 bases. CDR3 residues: CASSFPTLGYTF. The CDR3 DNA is TGTGCCAGCAGTTTTCCCACACTTGGCTACACCTTC.

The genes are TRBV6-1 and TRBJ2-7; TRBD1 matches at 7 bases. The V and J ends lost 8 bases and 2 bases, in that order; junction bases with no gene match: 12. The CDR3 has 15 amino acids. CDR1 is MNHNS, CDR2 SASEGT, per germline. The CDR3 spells CASQDRGQVPYEQYF. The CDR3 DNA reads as TGTGCCAGCCAAGACCGCGGACAGGTACCCTACGAGCAGTACTTC.

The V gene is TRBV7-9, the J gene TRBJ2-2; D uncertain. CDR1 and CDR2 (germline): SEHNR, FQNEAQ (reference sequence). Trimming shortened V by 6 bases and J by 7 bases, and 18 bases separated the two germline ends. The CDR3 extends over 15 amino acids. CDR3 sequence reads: CASRPTLGGIGELFF. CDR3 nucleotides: TGTGCCAGCAGGCCCACGTTGGGCGGTATCGGGGAGCTGTTTTTT.

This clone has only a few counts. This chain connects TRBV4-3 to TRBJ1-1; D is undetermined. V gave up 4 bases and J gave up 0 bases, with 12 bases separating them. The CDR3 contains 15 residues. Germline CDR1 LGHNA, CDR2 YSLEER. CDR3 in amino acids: CASSPDLSLNTEAFF. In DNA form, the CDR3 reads TGCGCCAGCAGCCCGGACCTTTCGTTGAACACTGAAGCTTTCTTT.

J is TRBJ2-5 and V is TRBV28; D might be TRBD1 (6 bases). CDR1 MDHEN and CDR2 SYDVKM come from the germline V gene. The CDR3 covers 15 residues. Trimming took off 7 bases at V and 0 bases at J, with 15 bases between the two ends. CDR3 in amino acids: CASTVDSSNQETQYF. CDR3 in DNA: TGTGCCAGCACCGTGGACAGCAGCAACCAAGAGACCCAGTACTTC.

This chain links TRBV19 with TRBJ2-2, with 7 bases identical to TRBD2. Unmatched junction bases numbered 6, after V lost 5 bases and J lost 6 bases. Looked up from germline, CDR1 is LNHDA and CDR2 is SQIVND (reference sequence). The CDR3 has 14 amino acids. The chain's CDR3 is CASSSRTSPGELFF. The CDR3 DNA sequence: TGTGCCAGTAGTTCCAGGACTAGTCCCGGGGAGCTGTTTTTT.

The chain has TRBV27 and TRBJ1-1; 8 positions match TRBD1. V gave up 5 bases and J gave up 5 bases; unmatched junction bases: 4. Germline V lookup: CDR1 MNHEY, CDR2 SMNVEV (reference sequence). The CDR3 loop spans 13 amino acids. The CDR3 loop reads CASSETGGTEAFF. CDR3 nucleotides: TGTGCCAGCAGTGAAACAGGGGGAACTGAAGCTTTCTTT.

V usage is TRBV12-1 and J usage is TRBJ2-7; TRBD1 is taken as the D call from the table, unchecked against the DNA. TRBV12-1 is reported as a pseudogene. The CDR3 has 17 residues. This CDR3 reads CASSLRDRADFDYEQYF. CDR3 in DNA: TGTGCCAGCAGCCTCCGGGACAGGGCCGATTTCGACTACGAGCAGTACTTC.

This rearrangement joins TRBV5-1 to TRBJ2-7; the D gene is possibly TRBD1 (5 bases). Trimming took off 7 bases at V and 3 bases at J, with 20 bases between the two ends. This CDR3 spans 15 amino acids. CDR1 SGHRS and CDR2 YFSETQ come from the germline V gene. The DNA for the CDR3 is TGCGCCAGCCACAATACAACAGGCGACCACTACGAGCAGTACTTC. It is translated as CASHNTTGDHYEQYF.

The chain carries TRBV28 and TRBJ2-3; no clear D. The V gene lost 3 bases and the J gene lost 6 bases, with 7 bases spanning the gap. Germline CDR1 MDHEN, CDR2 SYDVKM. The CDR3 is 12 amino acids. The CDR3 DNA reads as TGTGCCAGCAGTTTTCAAGAGGATACGCAGTATTTT. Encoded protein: CASSFQEDTQYF.

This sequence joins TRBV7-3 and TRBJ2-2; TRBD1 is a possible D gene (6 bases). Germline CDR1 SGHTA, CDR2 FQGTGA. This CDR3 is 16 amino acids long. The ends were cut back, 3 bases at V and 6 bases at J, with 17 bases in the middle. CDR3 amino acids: CASSFQGRGSPGELFF. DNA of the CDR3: TGTGCCAGCAGCTTCCAAGGCAGGGGAAGCCCCGGGGAGCTGTTTTTT.

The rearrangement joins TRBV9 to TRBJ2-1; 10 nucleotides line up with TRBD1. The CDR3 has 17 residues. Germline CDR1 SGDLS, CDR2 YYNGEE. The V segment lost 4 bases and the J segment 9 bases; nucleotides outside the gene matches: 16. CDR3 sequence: CASSPLSGTGAPGEQFF. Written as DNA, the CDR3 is TGTGCCAGCAGCCCCCTCTCGGGGACAGGGGCCCCGGGTGAGCAGTTCTTC.

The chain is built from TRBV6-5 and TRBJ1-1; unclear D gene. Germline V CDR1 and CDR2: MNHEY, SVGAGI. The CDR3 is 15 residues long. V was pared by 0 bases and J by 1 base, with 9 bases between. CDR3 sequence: CASSYSMWGNTEAFF. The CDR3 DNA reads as TGTGCCAGCAGTTACTCGATGTGGGGGAACACTGAAGCTTTCTTT.

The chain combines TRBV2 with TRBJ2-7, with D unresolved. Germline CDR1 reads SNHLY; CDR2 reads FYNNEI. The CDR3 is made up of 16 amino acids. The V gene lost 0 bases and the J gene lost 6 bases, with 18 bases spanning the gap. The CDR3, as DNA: TGTGCCAGCAGTGAAGCGCGTGTCTACTCCCGGCGCGAGCAGTACTTC. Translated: CASSEARVYSRREQYF. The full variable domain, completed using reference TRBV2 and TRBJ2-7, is EPEVTQTPSHQVTQMGQEVILRCVPISNHLYFYWYRQILGQKVEFLVSFYNNEISEKSEIFDDQFSVERPDGSNFTLKIRSTKLEDSAMYFCASSEARVYSRREQYFGPGTRLTVT.

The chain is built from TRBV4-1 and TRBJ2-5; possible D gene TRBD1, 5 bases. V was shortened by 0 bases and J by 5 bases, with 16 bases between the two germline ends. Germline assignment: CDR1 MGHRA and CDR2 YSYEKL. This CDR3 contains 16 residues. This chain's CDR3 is CASSQEFSREYETQYF. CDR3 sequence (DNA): TGCGCCAGCAGCCAAGAATTCAGCAGGGAATATGAGACCCAGTACTTC.

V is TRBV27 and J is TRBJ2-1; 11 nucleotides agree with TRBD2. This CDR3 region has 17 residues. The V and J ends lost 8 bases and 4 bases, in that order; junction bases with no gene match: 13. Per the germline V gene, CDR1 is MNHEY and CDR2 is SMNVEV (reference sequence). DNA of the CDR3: TGTGCCAGCCGTCATATACTAGCGGGAGCCGAATACAATGAGCAGTTCTTC. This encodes CASRHILAGAEYNEQFF.

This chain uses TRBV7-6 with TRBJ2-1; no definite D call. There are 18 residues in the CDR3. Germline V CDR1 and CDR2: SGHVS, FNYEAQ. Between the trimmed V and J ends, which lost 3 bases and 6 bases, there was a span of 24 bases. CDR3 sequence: CASSLLSPDTPPFNEQFF. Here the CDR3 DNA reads TGTGCCAGCAGCTTGTTATCCCCAGACACACCTCCATTCAATGAGCAGTTCTTC.

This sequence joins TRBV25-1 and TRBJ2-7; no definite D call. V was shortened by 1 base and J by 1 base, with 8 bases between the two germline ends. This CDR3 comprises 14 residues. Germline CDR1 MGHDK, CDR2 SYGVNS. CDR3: CASSELGLSYEQYF. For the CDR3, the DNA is TGTGCCAGCAGTGAATTGGGCCTTTCCTACGAGCAGTACTTC.

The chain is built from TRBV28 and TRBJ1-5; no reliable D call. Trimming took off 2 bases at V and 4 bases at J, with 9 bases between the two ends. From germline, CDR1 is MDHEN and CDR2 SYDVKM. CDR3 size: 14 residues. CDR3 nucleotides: TGTGCCAGCAGTTTAGTGCCGTGGAATCAGCCCCAGCATTTT. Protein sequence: CASSLVPWNQPQHF.

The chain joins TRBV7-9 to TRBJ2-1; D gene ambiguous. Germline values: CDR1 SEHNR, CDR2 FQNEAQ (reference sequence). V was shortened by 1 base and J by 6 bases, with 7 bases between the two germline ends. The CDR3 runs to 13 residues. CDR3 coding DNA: TGTGCCAGCAGCTTAGTGGTTCCCAATGAGCAGTTCTTC. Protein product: CASSLVVPNEQFF.

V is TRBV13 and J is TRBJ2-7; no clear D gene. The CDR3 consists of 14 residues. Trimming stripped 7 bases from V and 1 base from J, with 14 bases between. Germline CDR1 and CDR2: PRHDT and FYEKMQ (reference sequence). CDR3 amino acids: CASTERRTSYEQYF. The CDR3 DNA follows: TGTGCCAGCACCGAGAGACGCACGTCCTACGAGCAGTACTTC. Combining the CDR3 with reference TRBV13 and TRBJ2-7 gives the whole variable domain AAGVIQSPRHLIKEKRETATLKCYPIPRHDTVYWYQQGPGQDPQFLISFYEKMQSDKGSIPDRFSAQQFSDYHSELNMSSLELGDSALYFCASTERRTSYEQYFGPGTRLTVT.

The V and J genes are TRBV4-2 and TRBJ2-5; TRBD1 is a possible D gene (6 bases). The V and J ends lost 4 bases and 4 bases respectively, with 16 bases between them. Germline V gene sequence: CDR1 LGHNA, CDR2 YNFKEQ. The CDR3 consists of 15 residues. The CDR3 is CASSLNPGTRETQYF. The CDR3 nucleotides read TGTGCCAGCAGCCTCAATCCGGGGACACGAGAGACCCAGTACTTC.

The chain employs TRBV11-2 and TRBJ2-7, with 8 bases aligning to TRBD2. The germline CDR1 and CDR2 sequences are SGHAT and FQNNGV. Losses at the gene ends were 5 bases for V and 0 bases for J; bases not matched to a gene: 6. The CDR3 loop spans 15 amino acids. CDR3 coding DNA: TGTGCCAGCAGCGCCGGGGGGGCGACCTCCTACGAGCAGTACTTC. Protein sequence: CASSAGGATSYEQYF.